A single sample gave rise to the 2 T cell receptor beta chains below, sequenced in a study of CD8+ T cells in alopecia areata. Treatment given: oral pan-JAK inhibitor, 5-10 mg twice daily. Sequencing relied on a cDNA template that was reverse transcribed from extracted RNA. Measured with immunoSEQ multiplex PCR; TCRdb has only the in-frame clones, and not every one. Among about 100,000 clones, 55% to 75% were seen once, and the ten largest hold about a sixth. This sample comprised CD8+ T cells sorted from blood, obtained between weeks 55 and 70, from a patient treated with tofacitinib. The origin of the receptors is a human donor with alopecia areata.

This clone was counted only a few times. Here the CDR3 reads CSVLLAGGSTDTQYF. The CDR3 DNA sequence: TGCAGCGTATTACTAGCGGGGGGGAGCACAGATACGCAGTATTTT. The chain is built from TRBV29-1 and TRBJ2-3, with 13 nucleotides matching TRBD2. V was clipped by 6 bases and J by 0 bases; unmatched bases: 3. CDR1 is SQVTM and CDR2 is ANQGSEA in the germline V gene. The CDR3 runs to 15 residues.

There are a few counts of this clone. The chain links TRBV7-9 to TRBJ2-7, with 9 bases fitting TRBD2. The CDR3 loop spans 15 amino acids. Unmatched junction bases numbered 10, after V lost 5 bases and J lost 5 bases. Germline CDR1 and CDR2: SEHNR and FQNEAQ (reference sequence). The CDR3: CASSPPSGKGDEQYF. As DNA, the CDR3 is TGTGCCAGCAGCCCCCCTAGCGGGAAAGGGGACGAGCAGTACTTC.